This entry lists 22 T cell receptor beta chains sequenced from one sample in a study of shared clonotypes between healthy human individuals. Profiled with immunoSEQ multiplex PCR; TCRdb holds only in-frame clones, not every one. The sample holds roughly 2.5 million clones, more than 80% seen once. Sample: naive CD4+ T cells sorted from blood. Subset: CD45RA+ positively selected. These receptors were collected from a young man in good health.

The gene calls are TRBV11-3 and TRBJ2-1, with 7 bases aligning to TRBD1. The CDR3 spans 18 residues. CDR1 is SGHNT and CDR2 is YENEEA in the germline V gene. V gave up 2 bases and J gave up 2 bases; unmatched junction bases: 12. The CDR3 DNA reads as TGTGCCAGCAGCTTAAACCGAAACAGGGGTCGTACCTACAATGAGCAGTTCTTC. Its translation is CASSLNRNRGRTYNEQFF.

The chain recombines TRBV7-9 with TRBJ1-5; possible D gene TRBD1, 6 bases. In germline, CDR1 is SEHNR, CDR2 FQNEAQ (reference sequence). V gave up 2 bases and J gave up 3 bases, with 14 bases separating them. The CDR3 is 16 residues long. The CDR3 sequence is CASSLWTADINQPQHF. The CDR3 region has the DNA TGTGCCAGCAGCTTATGGACAGCGGATATCAATCAGCCCCAGCATTTT.

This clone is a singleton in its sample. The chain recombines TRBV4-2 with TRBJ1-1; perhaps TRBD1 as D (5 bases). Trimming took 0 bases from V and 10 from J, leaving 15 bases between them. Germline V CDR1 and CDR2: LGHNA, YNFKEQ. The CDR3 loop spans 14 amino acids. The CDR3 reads CASSQDGGAQGAFF. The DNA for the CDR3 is TGTGCCAGCAGCCAAGATGGGGGTGCTCAGGGAGCTTTCTTT.

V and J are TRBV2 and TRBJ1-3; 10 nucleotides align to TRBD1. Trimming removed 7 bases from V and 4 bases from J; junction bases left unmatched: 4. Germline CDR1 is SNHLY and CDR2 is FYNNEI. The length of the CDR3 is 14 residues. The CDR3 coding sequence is TGTGCCAGCAACGGGGGACAGGGGGGAAACACCATATATTTT. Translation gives CASNGGQGGNTIYF.

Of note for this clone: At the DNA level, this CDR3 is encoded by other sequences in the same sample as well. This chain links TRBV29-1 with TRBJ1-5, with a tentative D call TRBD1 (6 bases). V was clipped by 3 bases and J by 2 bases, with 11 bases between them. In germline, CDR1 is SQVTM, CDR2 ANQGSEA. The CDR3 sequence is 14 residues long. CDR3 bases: TGCAGCGTTGATTTAGGGGGGGGCAATCAGCCCCAGCATTTT. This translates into CSVDLGGGNQPQHF.

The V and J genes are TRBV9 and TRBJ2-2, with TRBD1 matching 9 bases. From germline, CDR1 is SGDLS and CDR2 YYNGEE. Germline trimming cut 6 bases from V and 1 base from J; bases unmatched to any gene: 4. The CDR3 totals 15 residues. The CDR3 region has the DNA TGTGCCAGCATTCCGGGACAGGGGAACACCGGGGAGCTGTTTTTT. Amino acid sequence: CASIPGQGNTGELFF.

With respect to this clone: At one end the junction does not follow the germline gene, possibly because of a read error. In DNA, the CDR3 is TGTGCCATCAGTGAGGGGGGGACAGTCGCAGGGGATTTT. Translating it yields CAISEGGTVAGDF. V usage is TRBV10-3 and J usage is TRBJ2-3; D may be TRBD1 (7 bases). Germline V CDR1 and CDR2: ENHRY, SYGVKD. CDR3 length: 13 amino acids.

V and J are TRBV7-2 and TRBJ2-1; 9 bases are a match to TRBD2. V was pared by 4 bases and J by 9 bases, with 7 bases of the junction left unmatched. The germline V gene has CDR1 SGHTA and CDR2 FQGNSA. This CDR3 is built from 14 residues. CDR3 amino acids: CASSSGTSPLEQFF. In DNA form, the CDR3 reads TGTGCCAGCAGCTCCGGGACTAGCCCCCTTGAGCAGTTCTTC.

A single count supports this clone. The CDR3 reads CSVEPQQGRAYGYTF. CDR3 coding DNA: TGCAGCGTTGAACCTCAACAGGGTCGTGCCTATGGCTACACCTTC. The chain has TRBV29-1 and TRBJ1-2, with D maybe TRBD1 (6 bases). V was cut by 2 bases and J by 4 bases, with 17 bases left in between. CDR1 is SQVTM and CDR2 is ANQGSEA in the germline V gene. The CDR3 consists of 15 residues. The variable domain in full, completed from reference TRBV29-1 and TRBJ1-2, reads SAVISQKPSRDICQRGTSLTIQCQVDSQVTMMFWYRQQPGQSLTLIATANQGSEATYESGFVIDKFPISRPNLTFSTLTVSNMSPEDSSIYLCSVEPQQGRAYGYTFGSGTRLTVV.

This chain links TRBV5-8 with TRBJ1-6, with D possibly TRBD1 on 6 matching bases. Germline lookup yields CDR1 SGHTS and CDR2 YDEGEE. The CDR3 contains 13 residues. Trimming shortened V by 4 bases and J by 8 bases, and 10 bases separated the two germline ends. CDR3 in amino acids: CASSQQGDSPLHF. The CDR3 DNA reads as TGTGCCAGCAGCCAACAGGGTGATTCACCCCTCCACTTT. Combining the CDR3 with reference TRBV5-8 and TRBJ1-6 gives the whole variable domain EAGVTQSPTHLIKTRGQQATLRCSPISGHTSVYWYQQALGLGLQFLLWYDEGEERNRGNFPPRFSGRQFPNYSSELNVNALELEDSALYLCASSQQGDSPLHFGNGTRLTVT.

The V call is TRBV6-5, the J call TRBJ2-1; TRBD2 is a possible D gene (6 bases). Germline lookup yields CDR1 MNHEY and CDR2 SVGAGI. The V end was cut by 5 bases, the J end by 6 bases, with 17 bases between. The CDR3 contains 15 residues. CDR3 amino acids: CASSMDSGGSNEQFF. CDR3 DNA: TGTGCCAGCAGTATGGACTCAGGAGGGTCCAATGAGCAGTTCTTC.

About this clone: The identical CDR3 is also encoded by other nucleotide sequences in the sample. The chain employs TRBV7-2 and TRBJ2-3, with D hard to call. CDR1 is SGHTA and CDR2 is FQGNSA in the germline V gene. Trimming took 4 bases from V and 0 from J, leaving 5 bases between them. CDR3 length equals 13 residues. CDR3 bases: TGTGCCAGCAGCTCCCTTAGCACAGATACGCAGTATTTT. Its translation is CASSSLSTDTQYF.

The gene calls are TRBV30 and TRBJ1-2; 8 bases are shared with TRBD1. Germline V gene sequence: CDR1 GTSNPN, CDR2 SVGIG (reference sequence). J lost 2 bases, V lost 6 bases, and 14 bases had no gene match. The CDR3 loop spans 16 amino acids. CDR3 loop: CACPSMVAGGNYGYTF. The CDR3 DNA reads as TGTGCCTGTCCTTCAATGGTGGCAGGGGGCAACTATGGCTACACCTTC.

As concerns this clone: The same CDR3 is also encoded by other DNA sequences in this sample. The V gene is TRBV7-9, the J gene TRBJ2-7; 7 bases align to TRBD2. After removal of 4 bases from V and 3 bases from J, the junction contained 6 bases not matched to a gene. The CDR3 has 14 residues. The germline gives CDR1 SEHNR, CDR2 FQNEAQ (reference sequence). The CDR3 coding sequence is TGTGCCAGCAGCTCCTCGGGGGGTCTCTACGAGCAGTACTTC. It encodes CASSSSGGLYEQYF.

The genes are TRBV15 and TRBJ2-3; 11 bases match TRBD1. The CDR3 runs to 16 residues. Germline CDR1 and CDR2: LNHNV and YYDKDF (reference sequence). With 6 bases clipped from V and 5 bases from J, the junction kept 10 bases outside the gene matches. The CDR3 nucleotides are TGTGCCACCAGTATTCGGACAGGGGGCGCGGTAGATACGCAGTATTTT. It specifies CATSIRTGGAVDTQYF.

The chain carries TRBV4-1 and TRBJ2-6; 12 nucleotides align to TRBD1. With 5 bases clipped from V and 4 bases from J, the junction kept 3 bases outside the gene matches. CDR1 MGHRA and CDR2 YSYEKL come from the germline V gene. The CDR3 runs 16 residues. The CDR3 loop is CASSTGQGAGANVLTF. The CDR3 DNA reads TGCGCCAGCAGCACGGGACAGGGGGCAGGGGCCAACGTCCTGACTTTC.

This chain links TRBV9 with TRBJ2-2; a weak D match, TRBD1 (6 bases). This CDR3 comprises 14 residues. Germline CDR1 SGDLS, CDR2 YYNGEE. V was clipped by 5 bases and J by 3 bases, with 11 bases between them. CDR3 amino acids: CASRGAGYTGELFF. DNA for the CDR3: TGTGCCAGCAGGGGGGCAGGGTACACCGGGGAGCTGTTTTTT.

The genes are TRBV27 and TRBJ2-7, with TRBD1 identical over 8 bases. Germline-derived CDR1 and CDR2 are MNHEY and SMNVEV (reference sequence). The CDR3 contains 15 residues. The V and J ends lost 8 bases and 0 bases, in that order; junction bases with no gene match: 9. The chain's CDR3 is CASWRGQESSYEQYF. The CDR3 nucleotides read TGTGCCAGCTGGAGGGGACAGGAGAGCTCCTACGAGCAGTACTTC.

The CDR3 sequence is CASSNGATNEKLFF. CDR3 coding DNA: TGTGCCAGCAGCAACGGGGCAACTAATGAAAAACTGTTTTTT. The V gene is TRBV5-4, the J gene TRBJ1-4; D gene ambiguous. Germline V gives CDR1 SGHNT, CDR2 YYREEE (reference sequence). Trimming left V 4 bases short and J 0 bases short, with 7 bases between. The CDR3 spans 14 residues.

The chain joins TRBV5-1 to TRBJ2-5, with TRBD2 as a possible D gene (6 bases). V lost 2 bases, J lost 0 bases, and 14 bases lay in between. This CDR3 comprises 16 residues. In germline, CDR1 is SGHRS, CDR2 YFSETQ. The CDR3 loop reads CASSFMGRENQETQYF. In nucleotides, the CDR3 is TGCGCCAGCAGCTTTATGGGACGGGAGAACCAAGAGACCCAGTACTTC.

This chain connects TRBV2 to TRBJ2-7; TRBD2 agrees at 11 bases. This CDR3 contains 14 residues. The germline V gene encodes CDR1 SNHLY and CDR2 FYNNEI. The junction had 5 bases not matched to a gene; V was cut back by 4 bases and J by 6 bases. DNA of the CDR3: TGTGCCAGCAGTGGACTAGCGGGGATGGTCGAGCAGTACTTC. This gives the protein CASSGLAGMVEQYF.

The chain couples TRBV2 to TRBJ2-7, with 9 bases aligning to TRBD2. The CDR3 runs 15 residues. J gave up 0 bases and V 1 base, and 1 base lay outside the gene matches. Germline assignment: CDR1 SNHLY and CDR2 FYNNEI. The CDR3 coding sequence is TGTGCCAGCAGTGAAGAGCGGGGGGACTCCTACGAGCAGTACTTC. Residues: CASSEERGDSYEQYF.